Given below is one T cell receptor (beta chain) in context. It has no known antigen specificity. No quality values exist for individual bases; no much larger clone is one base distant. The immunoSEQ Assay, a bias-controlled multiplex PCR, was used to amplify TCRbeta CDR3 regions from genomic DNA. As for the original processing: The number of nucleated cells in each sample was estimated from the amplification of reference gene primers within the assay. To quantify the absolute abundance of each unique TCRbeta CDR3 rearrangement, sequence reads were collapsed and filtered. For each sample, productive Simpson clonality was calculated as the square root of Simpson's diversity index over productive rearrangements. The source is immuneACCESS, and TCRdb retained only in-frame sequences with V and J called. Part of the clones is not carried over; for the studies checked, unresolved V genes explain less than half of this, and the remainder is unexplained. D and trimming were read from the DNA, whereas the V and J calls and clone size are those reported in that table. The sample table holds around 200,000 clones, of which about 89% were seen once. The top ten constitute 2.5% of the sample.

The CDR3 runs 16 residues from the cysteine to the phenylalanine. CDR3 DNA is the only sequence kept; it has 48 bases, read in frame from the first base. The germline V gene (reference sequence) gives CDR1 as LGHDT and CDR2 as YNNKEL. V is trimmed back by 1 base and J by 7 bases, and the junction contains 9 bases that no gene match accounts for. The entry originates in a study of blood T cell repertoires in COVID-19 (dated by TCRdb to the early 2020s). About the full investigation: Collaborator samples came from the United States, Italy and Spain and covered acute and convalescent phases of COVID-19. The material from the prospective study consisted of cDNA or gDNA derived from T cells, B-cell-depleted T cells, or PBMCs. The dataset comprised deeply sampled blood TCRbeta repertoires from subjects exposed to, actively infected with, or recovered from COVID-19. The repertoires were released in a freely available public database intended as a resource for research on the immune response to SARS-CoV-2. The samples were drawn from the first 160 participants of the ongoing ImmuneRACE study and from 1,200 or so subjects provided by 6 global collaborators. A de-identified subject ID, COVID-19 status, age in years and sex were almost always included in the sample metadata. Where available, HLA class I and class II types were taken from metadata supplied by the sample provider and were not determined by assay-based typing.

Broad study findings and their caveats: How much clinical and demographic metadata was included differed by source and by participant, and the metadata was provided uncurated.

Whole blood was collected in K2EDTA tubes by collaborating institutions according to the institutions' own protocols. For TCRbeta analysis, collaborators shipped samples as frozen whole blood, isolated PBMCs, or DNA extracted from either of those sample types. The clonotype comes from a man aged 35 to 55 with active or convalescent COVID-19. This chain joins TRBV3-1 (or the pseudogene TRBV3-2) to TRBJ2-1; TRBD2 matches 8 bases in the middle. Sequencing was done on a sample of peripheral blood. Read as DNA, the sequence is TGTGCCAGCAGCCAAGTGACGGGGGGGCCGACGAATGAGCAGTTCTTC. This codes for CASSQVTGGPTNEQFF.